This T cell receptor (beta chain) was recovered during a study of blood T cell repertoires in COVID-19. Study context: From the United States, Italy and Spain came samples of acute and convalescent COVID-19. The analysed material was cDNA or gDNA that came from T cells, B-cell-depleted T cells, or PBMCs.

Sequencing was performed with immunoSEQ multiplex PCR; in TCRdb, only in-frame clones are kept and a portion is missing. The data show just over 15,000 clones, about 88% seen once. V gave up 4 bases and J gave up 5 bases; unmatched junction bases: 1. Germline-derived CDR1 and CDR2 are MNHNY and SVGAGI (reference sequence). This CDR3 is 14 amino acids long. This clone appeared once. The chain is built from TRBV6-6 and TRBJ1-4, with 10 bases identical to TRBD1. This clonotype originated in a man aged 55-75 years with acute or convalescent COVID-19. Sequencing was carried out using peripheral blood. The CDR3 region has the DNA TGTGCCAGCAGTTGGACAGGGGGAAATGAAAAACTGTTTTTT. It specifies CASSWTGGNEKLFF.